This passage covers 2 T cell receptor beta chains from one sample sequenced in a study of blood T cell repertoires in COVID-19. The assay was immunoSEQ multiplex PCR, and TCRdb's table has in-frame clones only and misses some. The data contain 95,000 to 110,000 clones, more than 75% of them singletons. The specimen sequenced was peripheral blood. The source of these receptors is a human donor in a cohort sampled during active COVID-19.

The DNA for the CDR3 is TGTGCCAGCAGCTTAGTTCGGGGAGCTGGAAACACCATATATTTT. It translates to CASSLVRGAGNTIYF. The chain recombines TRBV7-6 with TRBJ1-3, with D uncertain. With 1 base removed from V and 2 bases from J, the gap between germline ends came to 9 bases. From germline, CDR1 is SGHVS and CDR2 FNYEAQ. The CDR3 is 15 residues long.

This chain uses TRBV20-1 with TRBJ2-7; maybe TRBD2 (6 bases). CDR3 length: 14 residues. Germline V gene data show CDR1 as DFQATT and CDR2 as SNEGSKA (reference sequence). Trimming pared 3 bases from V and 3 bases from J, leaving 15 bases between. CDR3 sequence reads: CSASDRLEGYEQYF. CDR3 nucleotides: TGCAGTGCTAGTGATCGGTTGGAGGGCTACGAGCAGTACTTC.